This TCR beta chain was documented in a study of cytomegalovirus exposure and HLA in healthy donors. Whole-study findings and limits: Confirmation in vitro established that three CMV-associated chains were specific for CMV antigens. Overall, roughly 150 TCR beta chains were annotated as cytomegalovirus-associated.

Trimming removed 9 bases at V and 7 bases at J, with 18 bases between. The V gene's germline CDR1 is SNHLY and CDR2 FYNNEI. The CDR3 contains 14 residues. This PCR relied on a set of 60 Vbeta primers and 13 Jbeta primers. Clones were sequenced by immunoSEQ multiplex PCR, and TCRdb holds only the in-frame ones, with some missing. Here the sample spans 150,000 to 200,000 clones, 80% to 85% being singletons. This clone was seen a few times. What it binds is not known. The chain links TRBV2 to TRBJ2-2, with a tentative D call TRBD1 (6 bases). This TCR derives from a boy aged 2 to 10 in good health and CMV-seronegative. Sequenced material: PBMCs. CDR3 in DNA: TGTGCCAGGGGTACCGACAGGTTTCACGGGGAGCTGTTTTTT. It specifies CARGTDRFHGELFF.